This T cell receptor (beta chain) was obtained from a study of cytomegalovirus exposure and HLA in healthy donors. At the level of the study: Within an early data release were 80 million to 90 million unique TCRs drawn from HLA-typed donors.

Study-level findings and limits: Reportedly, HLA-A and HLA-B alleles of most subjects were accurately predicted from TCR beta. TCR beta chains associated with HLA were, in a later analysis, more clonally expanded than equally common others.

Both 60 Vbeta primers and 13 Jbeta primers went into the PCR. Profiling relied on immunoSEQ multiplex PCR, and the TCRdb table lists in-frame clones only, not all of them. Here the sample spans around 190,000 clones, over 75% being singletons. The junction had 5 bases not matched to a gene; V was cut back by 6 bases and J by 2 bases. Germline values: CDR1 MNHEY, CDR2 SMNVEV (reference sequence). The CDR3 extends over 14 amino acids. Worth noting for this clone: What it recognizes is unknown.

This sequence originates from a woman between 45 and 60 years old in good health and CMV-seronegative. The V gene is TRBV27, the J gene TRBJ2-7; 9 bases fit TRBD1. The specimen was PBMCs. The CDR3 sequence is CASSGTGTPYEQYF. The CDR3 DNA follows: TGTGCCAGCAGCGGGACAGGGACCCCCTACGAGCAGTACTTC.